This TCR beta chain was sequenced during a study of T cells in Graves' hyperthyroidism and ophthalmopathy. Researchers amplified the TCR beta CDR3 regions from RNA transcripts. The TCR CDR3 first-round RT-PCR relied on the HTBI primer set. TCRdb itself ran the multiplex PCR reads through MiXCR, one entry per CDR3 protein. The table shows hundreds of thousands of distinct CDR3 sequences, with 12% to 15% occurring only once. The CDR3 is 16 residues long. The V and J ends lost 0 bases and 2 bases respectively, with 14 bases between them. The germline CDR1 and CDR2 sequences are SGHRS and YFSETQ. The chain couples TRBV5-1 to TRBJ1-2; unclear D gene. Sequencing used blood. The sequence derives from a woman between 18 and 29 years old with Graves' hyperthyroidism. This chain's CDR3 is CASSLARLGNNYGYTF. CDR3 in DNA: TGCGCCAGCAGCTTGGCCCGACTGGGGAACAACTATGGCTACACCTTC.